The 28 T cell receptor beta chains below all came from one sample that was sequenced in a study of human T cells and chemical hapten exposure (dated by TCRdb to the early 2020s). Receptor libraries were prepared by RACE. The listed sequencing device is NextSeq 500. Using fastp trimming at Q25 and MiXCR clonotype assembly, TCRdb reanalyzed the public sequencing data and kept in-frame beta chains. One record per CDR3 amino acid sequence lists the most common genes and DNA. The table for this sample lists 40,000 to 50,000 distinct CDR3 sequences; approximately 3.6% of them were counted only once. The ten most abundant clones make up approximately 24% of the sample. The time point label, as the study defines it: patch test 1, 2 weeks after DPC sensitization. The meaning of the sample's treatment or condition label: therapeutic diphenylcyclopropenone sensitization with weekly scalp DPC. Total RNA was isolated from unfractionated whole blood collected in Tempus Blood RNA tubes.

The source was whole blood, collected in connection with sensitization to the hapten diphenylcyclopropenone (DPC). Source of these receptors: a man aged 50 to 59 with alopecia areata. Some clones in this sample may be carry-over from other donors' samples.

The chain has TRBV20-1 and TRBJ2-1, with 14 bases that match TRBD2. J gave up 7 bases and V 5 bases, and 4 bases lay outside the gene matches. The CDR3 has 14 amino acids. CDR1 and CDR2 from the germline V gene are DFQATT and SNEGSKA (reference sequence). The DNA of the CDR3 is TGCAGTGCTGCCCGACTAGCGGGAGGGAATGAGCAGTTCTTC. This encodes CSAARLAGGNEQFF.

This clonotype was recorded a few times. The V gene is TRBV20-1, the J gene TRBJ1-1, with D maybe TRBD1 (6 bases). Germline values: CDR1 DFQATT, CDR2 SNEGSKA (reference sequence). The CDR3 runs 14 residues. Trimming cost V 0 bases and J 4 bases, with 12 bases left between them. The CDR3 region is CSAREARQVTEAFF. DNA of the CDR3: TGCAGTGCTAGAGAAGCCAGACAGGTCACTGAAGCTTTCTTT.

This clonotype was seen at least ten times. The chain is built from TRBV9 and TRBJ1-2; 7 bases are shared with TRBD1. V lost 0 bases, J lost 0 bases, and 8 bases stayed unmatched. The CDR3 has 17 residues. CDR1 is SGDLS, CDR2 YYNGEE, per germline. The CDR3 sequence is CASSVALPGQSNYGYTF. CDR3 nucleotide sequence: TGTGCCAGCAGCGTAGCTCTGCCGGGACAGTCTAACTATGGCTACACCTTC.

This clonotype showed up many times. CDR3 in amino acids: CASSHYRGSYEQYF. DNA of the CDR3: TGTGCCAGCAGCCACTACAGGGGTTCCTACGAGCAGTACTTC. The chain links TRBV14 to TRBJ2-7; the match to TRBD1 covers 7 bases. Germline V lookup: CDR1 SGHDN, CDR2 FVKESK. The CDR3 extends over 14 amino acids. The V and J ends lost 3 bases and 1 base, in that order; junction bases with no gene match: 3. The complete variable domain, with remaining parts taken from reference TRBV14 and TRBJ2-7, reads EAGVTQFPSHSVIEKGQTVTLRCDPISGHDNLYWYRRVMGKEIKFLLHFVKESKQDESGMPNNRFLAERTGGTYSTLKVQPAELEDSGVYFCASSHYRGSYEQYFGPGTRLTVT.

This clonotype was recorded at least ten times. V usage is TRBV4-1 and J usage is TRBJ1-5; TRBD1 agrees at 7 bases. J gave up 0 bases and V 5 bases, and 10 bases lay outside the gene matches. Germline loops: CDR1 MGHRA, CDR2 YSYEKL. CDR3 length: 17 amino acids. The CDR3 sequence is CASSSRTGDFSNQPQHF. As DNA, the CDR3 is TGCGCCAGCAGCTCCCGGACAGGAGATTTTAGCAATCAGCCCCAGCATTTT.

This clonotype was seen many times. CDR3 coding DNA: TGTGCCAGCAGCTTACGGGACAGCCGGGCAGGGGGACCCCTCCACTTT. This translates into CASSLRDSRAGGPLHF. The rearrangement uses TRBV7-2 and TRBJ1-6; 7 bases are shared with TRBD1. This CDR3 contains 16 residues. Germline lookup yields CDR1 SGHTA and CDR2 FQGNSA. The J segment lost 12 bases and the V segment lost 2 bases, leaving 13 bases of the junction unmatched.

This clonotype was recorded at least ten times. The chain joins TRBV10-3 to TRBJ2-5; 13 bases map to TRBD2. The germline gives CDR1 ENHRY, CDR2 SYGVKD. The CDR3 loop spans 16 amino acids. The J segment lost 0 bases and the V segment lost 6 bases, leaving 4 bases of the junction unmatched. The CDR3 DNA reads TGTGCCATCAGCTATGGGACTAGCGGGGACCAAGAGACCCAGTACTTC. It specifies CAISYGTSGDQETQYF.

In this sample, this clonotype turned up many times. This chain joins TRBV20-1 and TRBJ1-3; unclear D gene. The CDR3 is made up of 12 amino acids. Germline CDR1 and CDR2: DFQATT and SNEGSKA (reference sequence). V was clipped by 5 bases and J by 4 bases, with 9 bases between them. CDR3 bases: TGCAGTGCTGAGGTCCCAGGAAACACCATATATTTT. Its translation is CSAEVPGNTIYF.

This clonotype showed up many times. This chain links TRBV27 with TRBJ1-1; the match to TRBD1 covers 9 bases. CDR1 and CDR2 from the germline V gene are MNHEY and SMNVEV (reference sequence). The CDR3 extends over 16 amino acids. V trimming: 5 bases; J trimming: 3 bases; junction bases outside the gene matches: 10. CDR3 coding DNA: TGTGCCAGCAGTGAGGGGACAGGGAGGGGAGACACTGAAGCTTTCTTT. Residues: CASSEGTGRGDTEAFF.

In its sample, this clonotype was seen many times. The J gene is TRBJ2-7, the V gene TRBV29-1; D gene ambiguous. Germline V gives CDR1 SQVTM, CDR2 ANQGSEA. Trimming shortened V by 1 base and J by 1 base, and 11 bases separated the two germline ends. This CDR3 has 14 amino acids. CDR3 residues: CSVEAGRGSYEQYF. The CDR3 bases are TGCAGCGTTGAAGCCGGAAGAGGATCCTACGAGCAGTACTTC.

There are many counts of this clonotype. The chain carries TRBV7-2 and TRBJ2-7; no clear D gene. The CDR3 covers 15 residues. Germline CDR1 is SGHTA and CDR2 is FQGNSA. Trimming left V 1 base short and J 3 bases short, with 13 bases between. CDR3 loop: CASSLGSRTFYEQYF. The CDR3 DNA reads as TGTGCCAGCAGCTTAGGTTCGCGGACCTTCTACGAGCAGTACTTC.

Comment on this clonotype: A much larger clone is a single base away; this may be a read error. V gene TRBV25-1 combines with J gene TRBJ2-7; 7 positions match TRBD1. With 4 bases clipped from V and 3 bases from J, the junction kept 9 bases outside the gene matches. The CDR3 is made up of 15 amino acids. Germline CDR1 reads MGHDK; CDR2 reads SYGVNS. Written as DNA, the CDR3 is TGTGCCAGCAGTGCTACGGGACAGTCCGACTACGAGCAGTACTTC. The encoded protein is CASSATGQSDYEQYF.

This clonotype was counted many times. The chain carries TRBV5-1 and TRBJ2-5; D possibly matches TRBD1 or TRBD2 (5 bases each). CDR3 size: 13 residues. Germline V CDR1 and CDR2: SGHRS, YFSETQ. Trimming cost V 0 bases and J 2 bases, with 5 bases left between them. For the CDR3, the DNA is TGCGCCAGCAGCTTGGGGGGGCAAGAGACCCAGTACTTC. Its protein is CASSLGGQETQYF.

The chain recombines TRBV25-1 with TRBJ1-1; 7 bases are a match to TRBD1. The V and J ends lost 1 base and 4 bases, in that order; junction bases with no gene match: 9. Germline loops: CDR1 MGHDK, CDR2 SYGVNS. CDR3 size: 16 residues. The CDR3 reads CASSESTGAGTTEAFF. For the CDR3, the DNA is TGTGCCAGCAGTGAATCTACAGGGGCAGGTACCACTGAAGCTTTCTTT.

The table lists this clonotype with many counts. The chain combines TRBV7-2 with TRBJ2-7; D unclear. Between the trimmed V and J ends, which lost 4 bases and 1 base, there was a span of 11 bases. CDR3 size: 14 residues. Germline CDR1 SGHTA, CDR2 FQGNSA. This CDR3 is CASSSRPGSYEQYF. The CDR3 region has the DNA TGTGCCAGCAGCTCCCGGCCAGGATCCTACGAGCAGTACTTC.

There are many counts of this clonotype. This rearrangement joins TRBV7-2 to TRBJ2-2, with 8 nucleotides matching TRBD1. The V gene's germline CDR1 is SGHTA and CDR2 FQGNSA. The CDR3 loop spans 15 amino acids. V lost 5 bases, J lost 6 bases, and 8 bases stayed unmatched. Here the CDR3 DNA reads TGTGCCAGCAGCGGCCGGACAGGGCCCCCCGGGGAGCTGTTTTTT. Its translation is CASSGRTGPPGELFF.

This clonotype was picked up many times. The V and J genes are TRBV10-3 and TRBJ2-3; 7 positions match TRBD1. There are 15 residues in the CDR3. With V trimmed by 0 bases and J by 4 bases, 4 bases remained unmatched. Germline V gene data show CDR1 as ENHRY and CDR2 as SYGVKD. The CDR3 region has the DNA TGTGCCATCAGTGAGTCGGCAGGGGGACCAGATACGCAGTATTTT. This sequence encodes CAISESAGGPDTQYF.

This clonotype was picked up many times. The junction departs from germline at one end; a sequencing error may be responsible. The CDR3 region has the DNA TGTGCCAGCAGCTTGCAAGTTCCGGGACAGGGTGGATCCTGCTTC. Translation gives CASSLQVPGQGGSCF. The chain recombines TRBV5-4 with TRBJ2-1; 9 positions agree with TRBD1. Germline values: CDR1 SGHNT, CDR2 YYREEE (reference sequence). CDR3 size: 15 residues.

A few counts support this clonotype. V is TRBV6-1 and J is TRBJ2-7, with 7 bases aligning to TRBD2. The CDR3 is 15 amino acids. J lost 3 bases, V lost 0 bases, and 5 bases had no gene match. CDR1 MNHNS and CDR2 SASEGT come from the germline V gene. This CDR3 reads CASSEAFTSVYEQYF. DNA for the CDR3: TGTGCCAGCAGTGAAGCGTTTACTAGCGTCTACGAGCAGTACTTC.

This clonotype was counted many times. This chain connects TRBV11-2 to TRBJ1-4; D remains ambiguous. CDR1 is SGHAT, CDR2 FQNNGV, per germline. V gave up 5 bases and J gave up 0 bases, with 16 bases separating them. The CDR3 runs to 17 residues. CDR3 sequence (DNA): TGTGCCAGCAGCCCGAGATACGACGGCGCAACTAATGAAAAACTGTTTTTT. Translation gives CASSPRYDGATNEKLFF.

This clonotype has only one observation. The rearrangement joins TRBV27 to TRBJ1-4, with 10 bases aligning to TRBD1. CDR1 is MNHEY, CDR2 SMNVEV, per germline (reference sequence). V shed 8 bases and J 1 base; nucleotides not matched to a gene: 13. The CDR3 is made up of 18 amino acids. The CDR3 protein is CASGLRTGGLGTNEKLFF. CDR3 in DNA: TGTGCCAGCGGACTAAGGACAGGGGGATTGGGAACTAATGAAAAACTGTTTTTT.

This clonotype was counted at least ten times. The rearrangement uses TRBV5-1 and TRBJ2-1; D not resolved. This CDR3 region has 13 residues. Germline loops: CDR1 SGHRS, CDR2 YFSETQ. Trimming cost V 0 bases and J 9 bases, with 10 bases left between them. CDR3 amino acids: CASSLAVSGEQFF. Here the CDR3 DNA reads TGCGCCAGCAGCTTGGCCGTATCCGGTGAGCAGTTCTTC.

There are many counts of this clonotype. The CDR3 here is CSVSSTDTQYF. The CDR3 nucleotides are TGCAGCGTGTCGAGCACAGATACGCAGTATTTT. The V call is TRBV29-1, the J call TRBJ2-3; D remains unclear. The germline V gene has CDR1 SQVTM and CDR2 ANQGSEA. The CDR3 totals 11 residues. V was cut by 6 bases and J by 0 bases, with 4 bases left in between.

This clonotype came up many times. The CDR3 DNA reads TGTGCCAGCAGTTCACAACAAGAGACCCAGTACTTC. Translating gives CASSSQQETQYF. This chain links TRBV6-6 with TRBJ2-5; D gene uncertain. The V end lost 4 bases, the J end lost 2 bases, and 5 bases lay between the germline ends. Germline V lookup: CDR1 MNHNY, CDR2 SVGAGI (reference sequence). The CDR3 consists of 12 residues.

Regarding this clonotype: A much larger clone differs from this one at a single base, so this may be a read error. The chain carries TRBV6-5 and TRBJ1-2, with 8 bases aligning to TRBD1. This CDR3 spans 15 amino acids. Per the germline V gene, CDR1 is MNHEY and CDR2 is SVGAGI. V shed 5 bases and J 4 bases; nucleotides not matched to a gene: 9. The CDR3 sequence: CASSTGGKILYGYTF. The DNA for the CDR3 is TGTGCCAGCAGTACAGGGGGAAAGATTCTCTATGGCTACACCTTC.

This clonotype was observed a handful of times. The CDR3 DNA follows: TGTGCCAGCAGCCCCAGGGGACGAGGATACGGCTACACCTTC. As protein: CASSPRGRGYGYTF. The rearrangement uses TRBV12-3 or TRBV12-4 and TRBJ1-2, with D perhaps TRBD1 (6 bases). V gave up 6 bases and J gave up 8 bases, with 19 bases separating them. This CDR3 is built from 14 residues.

This clonotype was picked up many times. The V gene is TRBV4-1, the J gene TRBJ2-1, with 7 bases that match TRBD2. Trimming cost V 4 bases and J 8 bases; bases outside gene matches: 5. Germline-derived CDR1 and CDR2 are MGHRA and YSYEKL. The CDR3 extends over 13 amino acids. CDR3 sequence (DNA): TGCGCCAGCAGCCCTCAGGGAGGGGATGAGCAGTTCTTC. This gives the protein CASSPQGGDEQFF.

At least ten counts were recorded for this clonotype. The V call is TRBV7-3, the J call TRBJ2-5; 7 bases map to TRBD1. Germline lookup yields CDR1 SGHTA and CDR2 FQGTGA. Trimming took 2 bases from V and 1 from J; bases not matched to a gene: 4. The CDR3 runs to 15 residues. The CDR3 sequence: CASSLGTAPQETQYF. CDR3 coding DNA: TGTGCCAGCAGCTTAGGGACAGCCCCCCAAGAGACCCAGTACTTC.